This entry describes one T cell receptor beta chain. The CDR3 totals 15 residues. Per germline, CDR1 LNHDA and CDR2 SQIVND (reference sequence). The V gene lost 3 bases and the J gene lost 1 base, with 13 bases spanning the gap. The data derive from a study of blood T cell repertoires in COVID-19. For the study at large: The origin of the acute and convalescent COVID-19 samples was the United States, Italy and Spain. PBMCs, B-cell-depleted T cells, or T cells were the source of the cDNA or gDNA that made up the material.

TCRdb keeps only in-frame clones here, not all; method: immunoSEQ multiplex PCR. Among a few hundred thousand clones listed, roughly 84% were seen once. This TCR came from a woman in her fifties or sixties who had recovered from COVID-19. Material for sequencing was peripheral blood. The chain is built from TRBV19 and TRBJ2-7; TRBD2 is a possible D gene (6 bases). CDR3 coding DNA: TGTGCCAGTAGTATGCGGACGGAGGGTTCCTACGAGCAGTACTTC. Its translation: CASSMRTEGSYEQYF.